Below are 21 T cell receptor beta chains sequenced from a single sample in a study of T cells in Graves' hyperthyroidism and ophthalmopathy. Amplification of TCR beta CDR3 regions was performed using RNA transcripts as template. The HTBI primer set drove a first-round RT-PCR of the TCR CDR3. Using its own MiXCR run on the multiplex PCR reads, TCRdb lists one record per CDR3 protein. This sample has approximately 710,000 distinct CDR3 sequences; around a sixth occur once, and the top ten carry less than 20%. Sequenced input: blood. The receptors stem from a man in his fifties or sixties with Graves' hyperthyroidism.

This rearrangement joins TRBV20-1 to TRBJ2-5, with 13 bases lining up with TRBD2. V was pared by 6 bases and J by 0 bases, with 4 bases of the junction left unmatched. The CDR3 has 15 amino acids. CDR1 DFQATT and CDR2 SNEGSKA come from the germline V gene (reference sequence). CDR3 DNA sequence: TGCAGTGCAACCGGGACTAGCGGGAACCAAGAGACCCAGTACTTC. Protein product: CSATGTSGNQETQYF.

There are many counts of this clonotype. The chain carries TRBV30 and TRBJ2-2; D is ambiguous. Trimming cost V 0 bases and J 8 bases, with 7 bases left between them. This CDR3 region has 12 residues. Looked up from germline, CDR1 is GTSNPN and CDR2 is SVGIG (reference sequence). In nucleotides, the CDR3 is TGTGCCTGGAGTGTACTAACTGGGGAGCTGTTTTTT. As protein: CAWSVLTGELFF.

This clonotype was observed a handful of times. Mismatch with germline at one junction end may stem from a read error. The chain combines TRBV10-3 with TRBJ2-7, with 9 bases lining up with TRBD1. The CDR3 totals 13 residues. Per the germline V gene, CDR1 is ENHRY and CDR2 is SYGVKD. The CDR3 loop reads CAISDRGRYEQCF. CDR3 coding DNA: TGTGCCATCAGCGACAGGGGGAGATACGAGCAGTGCTTC.

This clonotype occurred many times. The chain has TRBV28 and TRBJ2-1, with D hard to call. Trimming removed 6 bases at V and 4 bases at J, with 7 bases between. CDR1 is MDHEN and CDR2 is SYDVKM in the germline V gene. This CDR3 is 12 amino acids long. The CDR3 reads CASSPDYNEQFF. As DNA, the CDR3 is TGTGCCAGCAGCCCGGATTACAATGAGCAGTTCTTC.

About this clonotype: Possible read error: a much larger clone is one base away. CDR3 DNA: TGCAGCCTCGACCCAGGGAACAATGAGCAGTACTTC. This codes for CSLDPGNNEQYF. V usage is TRBV29-1 and J usage is TRBJ2-1, with TRBD1 as a possible D gene (5 bases). The J call may be wrong; the DNA end is better matched by TRBJ2-7. The CDR3 runs 12 residues. Germline lookup yields CDR1 SQVTM and CDR2 ANQGSEA.

Note on this clonotype: A single base separates this from a much larger clone, so it may be a read error. V gene TRBV27 combines with J gene TRBJ2-1; TRBD2 matches at 8 bases. This CDR3 comprises 15 residues. Trimming removed 5 bases from V and 8 bases from J; junction bases left unmatched: 11. Germline V gives CDR1 MNHEY, CDR2 SMNVEV (reference sequence). The CDR3 reads CASSPRRGGDDEQFF. CDR3 coding DNA: TGTGCCAGCAGTCCACGACGGGGGGGTGACGATGAGCAGTTCTTC.

CDR3 amino acids: CASSELMGLLGNTGEGEQFF. The CDR3 DNA follows: TGTGCCAGCAGTGAATTAATGGGTCTCTTGGGGAACACCGGGGAGGGTGAGCAGTTCTTC. The V and J genes are TRBV2 and TRBJ2-1; 7 bases map to TRBD2. The CDR3 is 20 residues long. Germline V gene lookup returns CDR1 SNHLY and CDR2 FYNNEI. V trimming: 2 bases; J trimming: 9 bases; junction bases outside the gene matches: 25.

The J gene is TRBJ1-2, the V gene TRBV5-6; D call uncertain. Germline lookup yields CDR1 SGHDT and CDR2 YYEEEE. CDR3 length: 14 amino acids. The V end was cut by 4 bases, the J end by 2 bases, with 12 bases between. CDR3 DNA sequence: TGTGCCAGCAGCATCGGACGGGCCAACTATGGCTACACCTTC. This translates into CASSIGRANYGYTF.

This clonotype appeared many times. This chain joins TRBV19 and TRBJ2-1; TRBD2 is a possible D gene (6 bases). The germline V and J ends were trimmed by 5 bases and 0 bases, with 17 bases remaining between them. The germline V gene encodes CDR1 LNHDA and CDR2 SQIVND (reference sequence). The length of the CDR3 is 17 residues. The CDR3, as DNA: TGTGCCAGTAGTCCGATGGGGCGTAGCGGCTCCTACAATGAGCAGTTCTTC. Translated: CASSPMGRSGSYNEQFF.

This clonotype has ten or more counts. The CDR3 nucleotides read TGTGCCAGCAGTCCCTATCGGGGGGCCAGTGGGACAACTGCTAATGAAAAACTGTTTTTT. Protein: CASSPYRGASGTTANEKLFF. J is TRBJ1-4 and V is TRBV27; maybe TRBD1 (6 bases). CDR1 is MNHEY, CDR2 SMNVEV, per germline (reference sequence). The CDR3 has 20 residues. V dropped 5 bases and J dropped 3 bases, with 28 bases sitting between them.

This clonotype showed up many times. This chain joins TRBV19 and TRBJ2-6; 7 bases align to TRBD1. The CDR3 length is 16 residues. V lost 5 bases and J lost 0; bases outside the gene matches: 4. From germline, CDR1 is LNHDA and CDR2 SQIVND (reference sequence). In DNA, the CDR3 is TGTGCCAGTAGTTTACAGGGGCTCTCTGGGGCCAACGTCCTGACTTTC. Protein product: CASSLQGLSGANVLTF.

The V and J genes are TRBV28 and TRBJ1-5; 7 nucleotides match TRBD1. CDR1 is MDHEN and CDR2 is SYDVKM in the germline V gene. J lost 2 bases, V lost 2 bases, and 3 bases had no gene match. This CDR3 is 15 amino acids long. The CDR3 DNA is TGTGCCAGCAGTTTACCCGACAGGGGCAATCAGCCCCAGCATTTT. Translating it yields CASSLPDRGNQPQHF.

Details on this clonotype: This sequence may be a read error, since a much larger clone differs from it by one base. V usage is TRBV28 and J usage is TRBJ2-1, with D possibly called TRBD1 or TRBD2 (5 bases each). The CDR3 has 16 amino acids. Germline V gene lookup returns CDR1 MDHEN and CDR2 SYDVKM. Trimming took off 5 bases at V and 2 bases at J, with 16 bases between the two ends. CDR3 sequence (DNA): TGTGCCAGCAGTGAGGGACCGGGCCTCACCTACAATGAGCAGTTCTTC. This encodes CASSEGPGLTYNEQFF. Supplemented by reference TRBV28 and TRBJ2-1, the full variable domain reads DVKVTQSSRYLVKRTGEKVFLECVQDMDHENMFWYRQDPGLGLRLIYFSYDVKMKEKGDIPEGYSVSREKKERFSLILESASTNQTSMYLCASSEGPGLTYNEQFFGPGTRLTVL.

This clonotype was recorded many times. V is TRBV6-1 and J is TRBJ2-7, with D possibly TRBD2 on 5 matching bases. V lost 2 bases and J lost 0, with 14 bases in between. Germline-derived CDR1 and CDR2 are MNHNS and SASEGT. CDR3 length: 16 amino acids. CDR3 protein: CASSELGMGYSYEQYF. The CDR3 DNA is TGTGCCAGCAGTGAACTCGGGATGGGGTACTCCTACGAGCAGTACTTC.

This clonotype occurred many times. The genes are TRBV9 and TRBJ1-1; D is undetermined. Germline CDR1 and CDR2: SGDLS and YYNGEE. The CDR3 is 15 amino acids. The V end was cut by 4 bases, the J end by 0 bases, with 13 bases between. The CDR3 spells CASSPLSFMNTEAFF. The CDR3 DNA sequence: TGTGCCAGCAGCCCTTTATCTTTTATGAACACTGAAGCTTTCTTT.

There are many counts of this clonotype. The chain is built from TRBV5-8 and TRBJ1-3, with D tentatively TRBD1 (6 bases). The CDR3 runs to 13 residues. V lost 3 bases to trimming and J lost 3 bases, with 7 bases between them. CDR1 and CDR2 from the germline V gene are SGHTS and YDEGEE. CDR3: CASSSDSGNTIYF. In DNA, the CDR3 is TGTGCCAGCAGCTCGGACAGTGGAAACACCATATATTTT.

The table lists this clonotype with many counts. The chain uses TRBV15 and TRBJ1-1; D is unresolved. Germline-derived CDR1 and CDR2 are LNHNV and YYDKDF (reference sequence). V dropped 0 bases and J dropped 4 bases, with 9 bases sitting between them. The CDR3 spans 14 residues. In DNA, the CDR3 is TGTGCCACCAGCAGAGAGGGCCGCGGCACTGAAGCTTTCTTT. Protein product: CATSREGRGTEAFF. Together with reference TRBV15 and TRBJ1-1, the CDR3 gives the full variable domain: DAMVIQNPRYQVTQFGKPVTLSCSQTLNHNVMYWYQQKSSQAPKLLFHYYDKDFNNEADTPDNFQSRRPNTSFCFLDIRSPGLGDTAMYLCATSREGRGTEAFFGQGTRLTVV.

This clonotype was seen many times. The chain carries TRBV5-5 and TRBJ1-2; D is undetermined. Between the trimmed V and J ends, which lost 0 bases and 4 bases, there was a span of 16 bases. In germline, CDR1 is SGHKS, CDR2 YYEKEE (reference sequence). The CDR3 has 16 residues. The CDR3 protein is CASSLDLWQKFYGYTF. The DNA of the CDR3 is TGTGCCAGCAGCTTGGATTTGTGGCAGAAATTCTATGGCTACACCTTC.

The rearrangement links TRBV28 to TRBJ2-5; D is perhaps TRBD1 or TRBD2 (5 bases each). This CDR3 spans 17 amino acids. Trimming stripped 0 bases from V and 0 bases from J, with 14 bases between. The germline V gene encodes CDR1 MDHEN and CDR2 SYDVKM. CDR3 nucleotide sequence: TGTGCCAGCAGTTTATGGGGACCGACGAAAGACCAAGAGACCCAGTACTTC. Protein: CASSLWGPTKDQETQYF.

This clonotype was recorded many times. Here the CDR3 DNA reads TGCAGTGCCCCGCGCCGCTTTTCCTCCTACGAGCAGTACTTC. Protein sequence: CSAPRRFSSYEQYF. This sequence joins TRBV20-1 and TRBJ2-7; D uncertain. V gave up 6 bases and J gave up 0 bases, with 15 bases separating them. The germline CDR1 and CDR2 sequences are DFQATT and SNEGSKA (reference sequence). The CDR3 loop spans 14 amino acids.

This clonotype was detected ten times or more. The CDR3, as DNA: TGTGCCAGCAGCTCTTGGACGGGGTGGGAGACCCAGTACTTC. Amino acids: CASSSWTGWETQYF. This sequence joins TRBV7-2 and TRBJ2-5; D perhaps matches TRBD2 (5 bases). CDR1 and CDR2 (germline): SGHTA, FQGNSA. Trimming removed 4 bases at V and 5 bases at J, with 14 bases between. The CDR3 spans 14 residues.